The text below deals with one TCR beta chain. The antigen is not known. This sample was included in a study of T cells in Graves' hyperthyroidism and ophthalmopathy. Study-wide points: Through a model of 13 V-J features, ophthalmopathy was separated from stable hyperthyroidism. Most expanded thyroid clonotypes above 0.001 also appeared in blood. Model output signaled ophthalmopathy a median roughly 6 months ahead of onset.

Researchers took RNA transcripts and amplified the TCR beta CDR3 regions from them. Primed by the HTBI set, a first-round RT-PCR was run on the TCR CDR3. TCRdb called the multiplex PCR reads again in MiXCR, with one record for every CDR3 protein. The sample consists of some 600,000 distinct CDR3 sequences, just over 45% of them appearing once. The germline V gene has CDR1 SEHNR and CDR2 FQNEAQ (reference sequence). This CDR3 contains 12 residues. Trimming cost V 3 bases and J 5 bases, with 7 bases left between them. Every diagnosis used clinical symptoms, serum thyroxine and TRAb, thyroid ultrasound and orbital computed tomography.

The sequenced material came from peripheral blood or thyroid tissue (not recorded which). The chain is built from TRBV7-9 and TRBJ2-5; D not certain. The receptor comes from a woman younger than 30 with Graves' hyperthyroidism. DNA for the CDR3: TGTGCCAGCAGCTTGCAAGTGGAGACCCAGTACTTC. Its protein product is CASSLQVETQYF. Full variable domain (remainder filled in from reference TRBV7-9 and TRBJ2-5): DTGVSQNPRHKITKRGQNVTFRCDPISEHNRLYWYRQTLGQGPEFLTYFQNEAQLEKSRLLSDRFSAERPKGSFSTLEIQRTEQGDSAMYLCASSLQVETQYFGPGTRLLVL.